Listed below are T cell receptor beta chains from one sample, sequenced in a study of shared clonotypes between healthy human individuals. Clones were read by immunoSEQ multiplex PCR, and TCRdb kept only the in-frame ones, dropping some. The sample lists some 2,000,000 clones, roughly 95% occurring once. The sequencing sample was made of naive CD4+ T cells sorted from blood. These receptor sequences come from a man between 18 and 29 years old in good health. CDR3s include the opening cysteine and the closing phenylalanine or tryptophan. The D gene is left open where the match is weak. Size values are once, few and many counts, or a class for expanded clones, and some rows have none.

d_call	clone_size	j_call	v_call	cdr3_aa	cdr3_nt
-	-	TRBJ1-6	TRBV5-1	CASSLVPGPANSPLHF	TGCGCCAGCAGCTTGGTTCCAGGTCCAGCGAATTCACCCCTCCACTTT
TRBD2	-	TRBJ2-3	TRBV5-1	CASSLALAGSTDTQYF	TGCGCCAGCAGCTTGGCCCTAGCGGGATCTACAGATACGCAGTATTTT
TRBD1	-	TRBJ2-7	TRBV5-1	CASSLILAGTGPYEQYF	TGCGCCAGCAGCTTGATACTCGCCGGGACAGGGCCCTACGAGCAGTACTTC
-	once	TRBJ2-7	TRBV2	CASSTWTADYEQYF	TGTGCCAGCAGTACCTGGACAGCCGACTACGAGCAGTACTTC
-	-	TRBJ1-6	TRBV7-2	CASSLKGDRSPLHF	TGTGCCAGCAGCTTAAAGGGAGATCGTTCACCCCTCCACTTT
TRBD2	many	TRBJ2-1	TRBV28	CASSLGLVNEQFF	TGTGCCAGCAGTTTAGGACTAGTTAATGAGCAGTTCTTC
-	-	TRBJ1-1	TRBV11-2	CASSLTREAFF	TGTGCCAGCAGCCTAACGAGAGAGGCTTTCTTT
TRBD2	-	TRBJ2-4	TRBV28	CASSLLTSGVKNIQYF	TGTGCCAGCAGTTTATTAACTAGCGGGGTCAAAAACATTCAGTACTTC
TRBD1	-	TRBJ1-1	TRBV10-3	CAISTNRGTIEAFF	TGTGCCATCAGTACAAACAGGGGAACGATTGAAGCTTTCTTT
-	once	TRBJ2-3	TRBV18	CASSPLPAVADTQYF	TGTGCCAGCTCACCACTACCCGCCGTGGCAGATACGCAGTATTTT
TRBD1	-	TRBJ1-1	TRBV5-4	CASSNPGGRTEAFF	TGTGCCAGCAGCAACCCAGGGGGTCGCACTGAAGCTTTCTTT
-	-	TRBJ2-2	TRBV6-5	CASSHQRADTGELFF	TGTGCCAGCAGTCACCAGCGGGCCGACACCGGGGAGCTGTTTTTT
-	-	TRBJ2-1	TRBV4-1	CASSQESYFPTYNEQFF	TGCGCCAGCAGCCAAGAGAGTTACTTTCCAACATACAATGAGCAGTTCTTC
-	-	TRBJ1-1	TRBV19	CASSLGRRTEAFF	TGTGCCAGTAGTCTGGGGAGGAGAACTGAAGCTTTCTTT
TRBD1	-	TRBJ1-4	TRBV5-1	CASSLGGQGKEKLFF	TGCGCCAGCAGCTTGGGGGGACAGGGGAAGGAAAAACTGTTTTTT
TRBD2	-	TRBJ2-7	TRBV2	CASSYRTSGFSYEQYF	TGTGCCAGCAGTTACCGGACTAGCGGGTTCTCCTACGAGCAGTACTTC
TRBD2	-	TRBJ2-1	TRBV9	CASSVVSSGKITYNEQFF	TGTGCCAGCAGCGTAGTCTCTAGCGGTAAGATCACCTACAATGAGCAGTTCTTC
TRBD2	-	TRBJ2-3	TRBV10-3	CASATSGEADTQYF	TGTGCCAGCGCAACTAGCGGGGAAGCAGATACGCAGTATTTT
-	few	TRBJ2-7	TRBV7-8	CASSLGVGGVPGEQYF	TGTGCCAGCAGCTTAGGGGTCGGCGGAGTGCCGGGGGAGCAGTACTTC
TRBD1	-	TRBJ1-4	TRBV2	CASSDRGAGSEKLFF	TGTGCCAGCAGCGACAGGGGCGCGGGGAGTGAAAAACTGTTTTTT
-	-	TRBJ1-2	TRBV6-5	CATKRNREAYGYTF	TGTGCCACCAAACGTAACAGGGAGGCCTATGGCTACACCTTC
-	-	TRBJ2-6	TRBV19	CASSMPQGNTGANVLTF	TGTGCCAGTAGTATGCCCCAGGGGAACACTGGGGCCAACGTCCTGACTTTC
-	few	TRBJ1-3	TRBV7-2	CASSPGLSGNTIYF	TGTGCCAGCAGCCCGGGCCTCTCTGGAAACACCATATATTTT
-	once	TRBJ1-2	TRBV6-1	CASSGTLGYGYTF	TGTGCCAGCAGCGGGACCTTGGGCTATGGCTACACCTTC
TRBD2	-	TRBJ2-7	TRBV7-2	CASSLVQAGGSYEQYF	TGTGCCAGCAGCTTAGTGCAAGCGGGAGGGTCCTACGAGCAGTACTTC
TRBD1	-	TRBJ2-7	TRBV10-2	CASIAYRDSTYEQYF	TGCGCCAGCATCGCTTACCGGGACAGCACCTACGAGCAGTACTTC
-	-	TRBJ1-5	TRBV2	CASSNGNQPQHF	TGTGCCAGCAGTAACGGCAATCAGCCCCAGCATTTT
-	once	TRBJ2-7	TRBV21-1	CASSKIVTTIRSYEQYF	TGTGCCAGCAGCAAAATCGTTACGACAATACGCTCCTACGAGCAGTACTTC
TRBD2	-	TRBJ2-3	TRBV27	CASSFWRGGTDTQYF	TGTGCCAGCAGTTTCTGGCGGGGGGGCACAGATACGCAGTATTTT
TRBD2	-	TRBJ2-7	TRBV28	CASSAGGILYEQYF	TGTGCCAGCAGTGCGGGGGGGATTCTTTACGAGCAGTACTTC
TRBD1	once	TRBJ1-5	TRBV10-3	CAISDRTGDQPQHF	TGTGCCATCAGTGATAGGACAGGGGATCAGCCCCAGCATTTT
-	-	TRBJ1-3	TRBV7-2	CASSLHATSGNTIYF	TGTGCCAGCAGCTTACACGCAACCTCTGGAAACACCATATATTTT
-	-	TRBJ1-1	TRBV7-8	CASSLRSLEAFF	TGTGCCAGCAGCTTACGGAGTCTTGAAGCTTTCTTT
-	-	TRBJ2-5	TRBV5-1	CASTLGIQETQYF	TGCGCCAGCACTCTGGGCATCCAAGAGACCCAGTACTTC
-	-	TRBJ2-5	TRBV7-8	CASSPRYESQETQYF	TGTGCCAGCAGCCCCCGTTATGAGAGCCAAGAGACCCAGTACTTC
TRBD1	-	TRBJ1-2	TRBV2	CASSQGQGTYGYTF	TGTGCCAGCAGTCAGGGACAGGGGACCTATGGCTACACCTTC
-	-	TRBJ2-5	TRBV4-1	CASSLGLQETQYF	TGCGCCAGCAGCCTCGGACTTCAAGAGACCCAGTACTTC
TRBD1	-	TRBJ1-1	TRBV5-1	CASSSGTGEVGNTEAFF	TGCGCCAGCAGCTCCGGGACAGGGGAAGTAGGGAACACTGAAGCTTTCTTT
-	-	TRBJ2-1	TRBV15	CATSRDTGYEQFF	TGTGCCACCAGCAGAGATACAGGTTATGAGCAGTTCTTC
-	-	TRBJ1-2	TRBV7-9	CASSPTGTSGGYTF	TGTGCCAGCAGCCCGACCGGGACCTCGGGAGGCTACACCTTC
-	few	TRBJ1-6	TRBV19	CASSIGGSVSSYNSPLHF	TGTGCCAGTAGTATTGGAGGGTCCGTGAGCTCCTATAATTCACCCCTCCACTTT
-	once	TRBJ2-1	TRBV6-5	CASSYSHRSSYNEQFF	TGTGCCAGCAGTTACTCGCACAGAAGCTCCTACAATGAGCAGTTCTTC
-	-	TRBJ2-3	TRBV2	CASNHRTDTQYF	TGTGCCAGCAATCACCGCACAGATACGCAGTATTTT
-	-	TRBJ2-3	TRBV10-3	CAISESGTDTQYF	TGTGCCATCAGTGAGTCGGGCACAGATACGCAGTATTTT
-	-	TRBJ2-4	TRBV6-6	CAKQRPITIGKNIQYF	TGTGCCAAACAAAGACCGATCACAATTGGCAAAAACATTCAGTACTTC
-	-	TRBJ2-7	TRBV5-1	CASRGTAGSYEQYF	TGCGCCAGCAGAGGGACTGCCGGCTCCTACGAGCAGTACTTC
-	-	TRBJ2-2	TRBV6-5	CALRATGELFF	TGTGCCTTGAGGGCAACCGGGGAGCTGTTTTTT
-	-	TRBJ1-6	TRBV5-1	CASSLVSRQDSPLHF	TGCGCCAGCAGCTTAGTATCGCGTCAGGATTCACCCCTCCACTTT
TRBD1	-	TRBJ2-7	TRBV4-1	CASSHRDRGAGEQYF	TGCGCCAGCAGCCACAGGGACAGGGGGGCCGGTGAGCAGTACTTC
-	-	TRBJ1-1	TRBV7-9	CASSLNPGMVGTEAFF	TGTGCCAGCAGCTTAAATCCGGGAATGGTGGGCACTGAAGCTTTCTTT
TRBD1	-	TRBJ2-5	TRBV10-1	CASSSGGLGETQYF	TGCGCCAGCAGTTCAGGGGGCCTAGGAGAGACCCAGTACTTC
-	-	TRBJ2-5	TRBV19	CASSIGSRGSQETQYF	TGTGCCAGTAGTATAGGTAGCAGGGGAAGTCAAGAGACCCAGTACTTC
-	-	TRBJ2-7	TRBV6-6	CASSYAGYRYF	TGTGCCAGCAGTTACGCGGGATATCGGTACTTC
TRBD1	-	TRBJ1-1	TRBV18	CASSPPAQGMNTEAFF	TGTGCCAGCTCACCACCGGCACAGGGGATGAACACTGAAGCTTTCTTT
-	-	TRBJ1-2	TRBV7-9	CASSPYRVSRGYTF	TGTGCCAGCAGCCCCTACAGGGTTTCAAGAGGCTACACCTTC